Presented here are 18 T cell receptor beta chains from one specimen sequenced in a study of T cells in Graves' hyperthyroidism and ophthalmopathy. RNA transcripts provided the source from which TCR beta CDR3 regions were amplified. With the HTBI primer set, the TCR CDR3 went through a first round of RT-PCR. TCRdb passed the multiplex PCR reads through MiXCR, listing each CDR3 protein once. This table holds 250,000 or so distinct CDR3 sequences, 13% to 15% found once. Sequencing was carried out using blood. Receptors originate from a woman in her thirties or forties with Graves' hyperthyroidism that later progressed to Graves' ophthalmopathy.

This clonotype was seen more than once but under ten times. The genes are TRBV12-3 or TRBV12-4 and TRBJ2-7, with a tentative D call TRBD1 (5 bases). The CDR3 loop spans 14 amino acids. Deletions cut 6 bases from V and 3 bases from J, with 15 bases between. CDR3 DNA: TGTGCCAGCAGCCGTCAAGACAGCCGCTACGAGCAGTACTTC. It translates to CASSRQDSRYEQYF.

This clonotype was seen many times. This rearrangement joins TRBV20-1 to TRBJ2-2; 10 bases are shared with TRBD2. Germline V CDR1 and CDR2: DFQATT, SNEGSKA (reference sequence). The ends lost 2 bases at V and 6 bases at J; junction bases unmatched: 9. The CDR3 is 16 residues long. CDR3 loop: CSARRVAGGLPGELFF. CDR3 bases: TGCAGTGCTAGAAGGGTAGCGGGAGGTTTGCCCGGGGAGCTGTTTTTT.

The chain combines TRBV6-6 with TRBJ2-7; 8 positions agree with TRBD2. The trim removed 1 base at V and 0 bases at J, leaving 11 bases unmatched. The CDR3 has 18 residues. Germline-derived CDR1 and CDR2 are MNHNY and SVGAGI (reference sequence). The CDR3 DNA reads TGTGCCAGCAGTTACTGGGGGCCTAGCGGGTTACACTCCTACGAGCAGTACTTC. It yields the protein CASSYWGPSGLHSYEQYF.

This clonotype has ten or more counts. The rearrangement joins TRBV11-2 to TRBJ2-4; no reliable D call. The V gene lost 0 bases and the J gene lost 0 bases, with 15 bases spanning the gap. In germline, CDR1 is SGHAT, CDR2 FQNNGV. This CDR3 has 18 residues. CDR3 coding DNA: TGTGCCAGCAGCTTAGAGGCCACGTTGATAATAGCCAAAAACATTCAGTACTTC. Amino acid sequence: CASSLEATLIIAKNIQYF.

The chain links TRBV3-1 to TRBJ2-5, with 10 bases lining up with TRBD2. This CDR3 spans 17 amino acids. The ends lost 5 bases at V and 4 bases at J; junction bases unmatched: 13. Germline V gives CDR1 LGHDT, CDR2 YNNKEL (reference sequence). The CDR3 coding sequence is TGTGCCAGCAGCTCCTTCGTGGGCCTAGCGGGAGTAGAGACCCAGTACTTC. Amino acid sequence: CASSSFVGLAGVETQYF.

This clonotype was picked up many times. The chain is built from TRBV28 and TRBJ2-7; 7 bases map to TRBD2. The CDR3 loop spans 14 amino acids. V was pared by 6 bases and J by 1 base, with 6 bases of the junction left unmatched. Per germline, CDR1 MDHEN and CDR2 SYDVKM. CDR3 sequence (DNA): TGTGCCAGCAGCCACCCAGCGGGGTCCTACGAGCAGTACTTC. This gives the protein CASSHPAGSYEQYF.

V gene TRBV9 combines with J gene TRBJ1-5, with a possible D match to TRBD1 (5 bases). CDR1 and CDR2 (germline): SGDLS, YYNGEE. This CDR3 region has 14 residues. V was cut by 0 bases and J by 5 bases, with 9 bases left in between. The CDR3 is CASSVADSDQPQHF. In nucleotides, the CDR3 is TGTGCCAGCAGCGTAGCCGACAGCGATCAGCCCCAGCATTTT.

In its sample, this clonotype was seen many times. CDR3 amino acids: CASSYSSDWNTEAFF. As DNA, the CDR3 is TGTGCCAGCAGTTACTCAAGCGACTGGAACACTGAAGCTTTCTTT. This chain uses TRBV6-5 with TRBJ1-1; D unclear. V lost 0 bases and J lost 1, with 9 bases in between. The CDR3 consists of 15 residues. Germline values: CDR1 MNHEY, CDR2 SVGAGI.

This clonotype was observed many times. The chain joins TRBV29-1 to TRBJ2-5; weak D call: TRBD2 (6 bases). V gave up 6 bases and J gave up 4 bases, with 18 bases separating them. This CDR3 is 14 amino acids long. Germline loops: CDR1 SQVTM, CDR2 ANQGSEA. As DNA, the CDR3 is TGCAGCGTCAGGTTATCGGGAGTGGGAGAGACCCAGTACTTC. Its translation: CSVRLSGVGETQYF.

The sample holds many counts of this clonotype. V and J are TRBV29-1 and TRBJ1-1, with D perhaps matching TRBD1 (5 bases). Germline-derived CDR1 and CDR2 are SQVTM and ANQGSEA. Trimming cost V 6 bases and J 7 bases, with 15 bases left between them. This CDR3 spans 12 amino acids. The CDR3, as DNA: TGCAGCGTGATAGACAGCTTCCATGAAGCTTTCTTT. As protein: CSVIDSFHEAFF.

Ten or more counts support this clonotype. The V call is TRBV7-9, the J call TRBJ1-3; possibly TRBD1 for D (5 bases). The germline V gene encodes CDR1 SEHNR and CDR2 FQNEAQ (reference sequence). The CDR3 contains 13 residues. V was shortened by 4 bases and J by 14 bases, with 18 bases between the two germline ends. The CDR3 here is CASSSTPDITLYF. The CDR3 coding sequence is TGTGCCAGCAGCTCAACTCCGGACATAACGCTATATTTT.

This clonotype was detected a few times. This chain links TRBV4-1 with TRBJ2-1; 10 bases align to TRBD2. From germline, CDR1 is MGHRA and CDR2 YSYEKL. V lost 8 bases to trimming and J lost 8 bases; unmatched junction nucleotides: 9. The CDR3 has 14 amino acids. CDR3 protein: CASRSSGSTDEQFF. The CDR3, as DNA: TGCGCCAGCCGGTCTAGCGGGAGTACGGATGAGCAGTTCTTC.

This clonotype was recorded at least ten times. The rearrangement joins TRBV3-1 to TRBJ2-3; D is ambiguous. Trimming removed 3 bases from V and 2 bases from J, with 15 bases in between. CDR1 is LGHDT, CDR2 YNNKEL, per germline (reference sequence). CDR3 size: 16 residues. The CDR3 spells CASSHALKWNTDTQYF. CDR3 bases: TGTGCCAGCAGCCATGCGCTTAAGTGGAACACAGATACGCAGTATTTT.

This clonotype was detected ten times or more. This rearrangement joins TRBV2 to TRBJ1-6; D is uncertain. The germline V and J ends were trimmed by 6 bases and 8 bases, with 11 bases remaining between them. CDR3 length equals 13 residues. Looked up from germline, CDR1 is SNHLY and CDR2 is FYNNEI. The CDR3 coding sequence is TGTGCCAGCAGGATGGCTGTGGATTCACCCCTCCACTTT. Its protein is CASRMAVDSPLHF.

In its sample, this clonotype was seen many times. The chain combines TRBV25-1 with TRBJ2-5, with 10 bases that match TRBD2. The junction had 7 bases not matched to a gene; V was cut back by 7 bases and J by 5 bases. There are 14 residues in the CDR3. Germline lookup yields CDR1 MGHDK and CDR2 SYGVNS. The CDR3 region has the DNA TGTGCCAGCAATCTAGCGGGAGCCCTGGAGACCCAGTACTTC. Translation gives CASNLAGALETQYF.

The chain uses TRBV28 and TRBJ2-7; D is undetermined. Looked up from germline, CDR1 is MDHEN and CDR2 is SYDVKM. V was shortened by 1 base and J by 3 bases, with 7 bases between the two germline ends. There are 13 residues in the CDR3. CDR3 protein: CASSLLIGYEQYF. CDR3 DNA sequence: TGTGCCAGCAGTTTATTAATAGGCTACGAGCAGTACTTC.

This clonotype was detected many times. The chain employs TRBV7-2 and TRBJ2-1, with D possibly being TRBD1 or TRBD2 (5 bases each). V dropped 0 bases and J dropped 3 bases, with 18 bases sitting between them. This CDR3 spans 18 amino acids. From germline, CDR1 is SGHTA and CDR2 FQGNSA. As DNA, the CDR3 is TGTGCCAGCAGCTTAGCAACCCGAGGGGCTGCCGACTACAATGAGCAGTTCTTC. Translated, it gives CASSLATRGAADYNEQFF.

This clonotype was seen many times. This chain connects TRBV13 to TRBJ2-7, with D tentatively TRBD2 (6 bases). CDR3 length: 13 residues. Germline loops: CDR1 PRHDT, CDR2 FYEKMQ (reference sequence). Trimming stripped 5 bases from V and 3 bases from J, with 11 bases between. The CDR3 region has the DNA TGTGCCAGCAGCCAGGGAGGATACTACGAGCAGTACTTC. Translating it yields CASSQGGYYEQYF.